Listed below are T cell receptor beta chains from one sample, sequenced in a study of T-cell reconstitution after alpha-beta-depleted transplantation in children. TCRdb recomputed calls from the PCR reads with MiXCR, one row per CDR3 protein. Found here are 210,000 or so distinct CDR3 sequences, under 13% of them singletons; the top ten hold under 30%. The specimen was PBMCs, collected before TCRalphabeta/CD19-depleted stem cell transplant. The receptors here all came from a child under three years old with acute myeloid leukemia, due to receive a stem cell transplant. CDR3s include the opening cysteine and the closing phenylalanine or tryptophan. A D gene is named only where the DNA matches it firmly. Only part of the rows carry a size: once, few, many, or a class if the clone is expanded.

CDR3nt: TGTGCCAGCAGTTTCTCCCCGGTTGGGGTCGGGAGCTCCTACAATGAGCAGTTCTTC
CDR3aa: CASSFSPVGVGSSYNEQFF
j_gene: TRBJ2-1
d_gene: -
abundance: -
v_gene: TRBV27

CDR3nt: TGTGCCAGCAGTTACTCATTCGCGGGAGGGCCCCATGAGCAGTTCTTC
CDR3aa: CASSYSFAGGPHEQFF
j_gene: TRBJ2-1
d_gene: TRBD2
abundance: many
v_gene: TRBV6-5

CDR3nt: TGTGCCAGCAGTCGGGACAGCCCAAATTCACCCCTCCACTTT
CDR3aa: CASSRDSPNSPLHF
j_gene: TRBJ1-6
d_gene: TRBD1
abundance: many
v_gene: TRBV12-3/TRBV12-4

CDR3nt: TGTGCCAGCAGCTTATCTGGCGGGACCTCCTACGAGCAGTACTTC
CDR3aa: CASSLSGGTSYEQYF
j_gene: TRBJ2-7
d_gene: -
abundance: many
v_gene: TRBV7-8

CDR3nt: TGCTGTGCCAGGAACGAACCGGCTAGCGGGAGAAGGAACGAGCAGTACTTC
CDR3aa: CCARNEPASGRRNEQYF
j_gene: TRBJ2-7
d_gene: TRBD2
abundance: few
v_gene: TRBV20-1

CDR3nt: TGTGCCAGCAGTTTGAGGCAGGGAATGCTCTACGAGCAGTACTTC
CDR3aa: CASSLRQGMLYEQYF
j_gene: TRBJ2-7
d_gene: -
abundance: many
v_gene: TRBV12-3/TRBV12-4

CDR3nt: TGCAGTGCTAGAGTAAGGGGTCTCTCTGGAAACACCATATATTTT
CDR3aa: CSARVRGLSGNTIYF
j_gene: TRBJ1-3
d_gene: -
abundance: many
v_gene: TRBV20-1

CDR3nt: TGCAGCGTCCAACGGTCCAGGGACACTGAAGCTTTCTTT
CDR3aa: CSVQRSRDTEAFF
j_gene: TRBJ1-1
d_gene: -
abundance: many
v_gene: TRBV29-1

CDR3nt: TGTGCCACCAGTGATTCCCTTTCCGAGCAGTACTTC
CDR3aa: CATSDSLSEQYF
j_gene: TRBJ2-7
d_gene: -
abundance: many
v_gene: TRBV24-1

CDR3nt: TGTGCCAGCAGCCCCCACCTTGGTGGCTACACCTTC
CDR3aa: CASSPHLGGYTF
j_gene: TRBJ1-2
d_gene: -
abundance: many
v_gene: TRBV7-9

CDR3nt: TGTGCCTGGAGCCTAGCACGTGAGCAGTTCTTC
CDR3aa: CAWSLAREQFF
j_gene: TRBJ2-1
d_gene: -
abundance: many
v_gene: TRBV30

CDR3nt: TGTGCCACCAGCAGAAGTCTAGCGACAGATACGCAGTATTTT
CDR3aa: CATSRSLATDTQYF
j_gene: TRBJ2-3
d_gene: -
abundance: many
v_gene: TRBV15

CDR3nt: TGTGCCAGCAGCTTAGGGGACAATCCTAACTATGGCTACACCTTC
CDR3aa: CASSLGDNPNYGYTF
j_gene: TRBJ1-2
d_gene: -
abundance: many
v_gene: TRBV7-6

CDR3nt: TGTGCCAGCAGCAAAGACAGGGAGTCGAGGGAGACCCAGTACTTC
CDR3aa: CASSKDRESRETQYF
j_gene: TRBJ2-5
d_gene: TRBD1
abundance: -
v_gene: TRBV2

CDR3nt: TGTGCCAGTAGTACGCGGGACAGGGGGGGCGGCTACACCTTC
CDR3aa: CASSTRDRGGGYTF
j_gene: TRBJ1-2
d_gene: TRBD1
abundance: many
v_gene: TRBV19

CDR3nt: TGCGCCAGCAGCCCCATACCTAGCGGGAGGGGTGCCGGGGAGCTGTTTTTT
CDR3aa: CASSPIPSGRGAGELFF
j_gene: TRBJ2-2
d_gene: TRBD2
abundance: many
v_gene: TRBV4-1

CDR3nt: TGTGCCAGTAGCTCCACGCCCACCGGGGAGCTGTTTTTT
CDR3aa: CASSSTPTGELFF
j_gene: TRBJ2-2
d_gene: -
abundance: -
v_gene: TRBV13

CDR3nt: TGTGCCAGCAGCCCCCGGAGTCGAAGCAACTCCTACGAGCAGTACTTC
CDR3aa: CASSPRSRSNSYEQYF
j_gene: TRBJ2-7
d_gene: -
abundance: many
v_gene: TRBV12-3/TRBV12-4

CDR3nt: TGTGCCAGTAGTGCTCGACTAGCGCAACTCCCCGACAATGAGCAGTTCTTC
CDR3aa: CASSARLAQLPDNEQFF
j_gene: TRBJ2-1
d_gene: TRBD2
abundance: many
v_gene: TRBV19